Following are 2 T cell receptor beta chains from one sample sequenced in a study of T-cell memory formation after mild COVID-19. TCRdb recomputed calls from the 5' RACE reads with MiXCR, one row per CDR3 protein. Here the sample spans some 310,000 distinct CDR3 sequences, roughly 19% being singletons. Sequencing used PBMCs or a T cell subset sorted from them (not recorded which). These receptors were taken from a young man who had mild COVID-19 (a few samples of this study predate the infection). Cell type and time point are not known.

This clonotype was observed a handful of times. The chain joins TRBV20-1 to TRBJ1-1; possible D gene TRBD1, 6 bases. The CDR3 sequence is 11 residues long. Germline-derived CDR1 and CDR2 are DFQATT and SNEGSKA (reference sequence). CDR3 sequence (DNA): TGCAGCCCCCCAGGGGCAAGTGAAGCTTTCTTT. It specifies CSPPGASEAFF.

V is TRBV18 and J is TRBJ2-7; TRBD2 might be the D (5 bases). Germline V gene sequence: CDR1 KGHSH, CDR2 LQKENI. This CDR3 region has 14 residues. Trimming cost V 6 bases and J 3 bases, with 15 bases left between them. The CDR3 reads CASSLGVEGYEQYV. DNA for the CDR3: TGTGCCAGCTCTCTCGGTGTTGAGGGCTACGAGCAGTACGTC.